Listed below are T cell receptor beta chains from one sample, sequenced in a study of cytomegalovirus exposure and HLA in healthy donors. Method: immunoSEQ multiplex PCR; TCRdb's copy keeps in-frame clones and lacks some. The sample shows some 130,000 clones, less than 80% of them seen only once. The sequenced sample was PBMCs. The receptors shown here come from a man aged 45-65 years in good health and CMV-seropositive. Each CDR3 is given with its conserved first and last residue. Fields, in order: CDR3 length, V gene, J gene, CDR3 protein.

>12|TRBV7-2|TRBJ1-2
CASSPGLYGYTF
>13|TRBV5-4|TRBJ2-5
CASSLAGAETQYF
>16|TRBV18|TRBJ2-7
CASSPFGSRGAYEQYF
>15|TRBV18|TRBJ1-2
CASSPGAAPNYGYTF
>16|TRBV19|TRBJ2-3
CASNPQGALSTDTQYF
>13|TRBV7-8|TRBJ2-5
CASSLVGRETQYF
>11|TRBV20-1|TRBJ2-1
CSARVAGEQFF
>15|TRBV19|TRBJ2-1
CASSVGLAGYNEQFF
>18|TRBV5-1|TRBJ1-4
CASSLVGDSPGTNEKLFF
>16|TRBV6-5|TRBJ2-5
CASSYGWEGNQETQYF
>12|TRBV11-3|TRBJ2-3
CASSTRTDTQYF
>13|TRBV5-1|TRBJ1-5
CASSLGGDQPQHF
>15|TRBV5-1|TRBJ2-3
CASSQRTSDTDTQYF
>15|TRBV7-8|TRBJ2-7
CASRPLAGASYEQYF
>13|TRBV5-5|TRBJ1-3
CASSLGTGNTIYF
>14|TRBV11-3|TRBJ2-5
CASSLSGSQETQYF
>15|TRBV7-3|TRBJ2-1
CASSRPGAGSNEQFF
>13|TRBV29-1|TRBJ2-7
CSVHPRGTDEQYF
>14|TRBV18|TRBJ1-2
CASSPREGDYGYTF
>16|TRBV15|TRBJ2-5
CATSRDTGWASKTQYF
>15|TRBV10-3|TRBJ1-2
CAISEGGGRGYGYTF
>16|TRBV6-7|TRBJ2-6
CASSYSGQTGANVLTF
>14|TRBV7-9|TRBJ2-7
CASSPPGLAYEQYF
>16|TRBV5-4|TRBJ2-3
CASSLEGGRRGDTQYF
>18|TRBV14|TRBJ2-5
CASSQGDLAAPGQETQYF
>13|TRBV6-6|TRBJ2-5
CASSRQSQETQYF
>16|TRBV29-1|TRBJ1-2
CSVEDPPGLLGYGYTF
>14|TRBV7-6|TRBJ1-1
CASSLTQGGTEAFF
>15|TRBV5-1|TRBJ2-7
CASTQSPDRVREQYF
>14|TRBV4-1|TRBJ1-1
CASSQDAGLTEAFF
>14|TRBV29-1|TRBJ2-1
CSAQLSPLENEQFF
>15|TRBV11-2|TRBJ1-1
CASSFRQGSGTEAFF
>16|TRBV2|TRBJ1-1
CASSGQGGFLSTEAFF
>13|TRBV27|TRBJ1-2
CACRPRTDYGYTF
>13|TRBV5-1|TRBJ1-2
CASSFRDRGGYTF
>15|TRBV15|TRBJ2-1
CATSSPGGGYNEQFF
>14|TRBV5-4|TRBJ1-1
CASSLPTGVTEAFF
>14|TRBV5-1|TRBJ2-7
CASSFFRAGDEQYF
>12|TRBV6-5|TRBJ2-7
CASRGRGYEQYF
>15|TRBV6-1|TRBJ2-7
CASRLSGTGMHEQYF
>16|TRBV5-6|TRBJ1-4
CASSLEPGMLIEKLFF
>15|TRBV6-5|TRBJ2-7
CASSTRQGASYEQYF
>15|TRBV25-1|TRBJ1-1
CASSEYSGGRTEAFF
>14|TRBV13|.
CASSKQGFSYEQYF
>16|TRBV25-1|TRBJ2-1
CASSDLYSVTYNEQFF
>16|TRBV6-5|TRBJ1-2
CASSYFSGTGGYGYTF
>16|TRBV18|TRBJ1-4
CASSPETAGIREKLFF
>11|TRBV7-8|TRBJ1-3
CASREGGTIYF
>14|TRBV6-5|TRBJ1-1
CASSPRDRKPEAFF
>14|TRBV19|TRBJ2-1
CASTQTGGNNEQFF
>15|TRBV7-9|.
CASSFGADRVDEQYF
>12|TRBV7-9|TRBJ1-1
CASSLAVGRAFF
>11|TRBV2|TRBJ2-5
CASSRGETQYF
>15|TRBV7-2|TRBJ1-5
CASSPGGANNQPQHF
>16|TRBV5-1|TRBJ2-2
CASSHLAGVGTGELFF
>14|TRBV7-9|TRBJ1-1
CASRRTGGRTEAFF
>17|TRBV5-1|TRBJ2-1
CASSPRRQGGPYNEQFF